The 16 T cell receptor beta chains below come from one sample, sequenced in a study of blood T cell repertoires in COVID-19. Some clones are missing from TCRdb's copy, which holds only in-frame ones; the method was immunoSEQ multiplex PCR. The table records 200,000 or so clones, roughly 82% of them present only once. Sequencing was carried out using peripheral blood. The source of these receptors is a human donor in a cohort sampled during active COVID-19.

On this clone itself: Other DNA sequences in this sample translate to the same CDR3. CDR3 bases: TGCGCCAGCAGTGAGTCAACAGGGTTGGAGACCCAGTACTTC. Translated: CASSESTGLETQYF. The V gene is TRBV10-1, the J gene TRBJ2-5, with a tentative D call TRBD1 (6 bases). The CDR3 covers 14 residues. Trimming stripped 0 bases from V and 5 bases from J, with 10 bases between. Germline CDR1 is WNHNN and CDR2 is SYGVQD (reference sequence).

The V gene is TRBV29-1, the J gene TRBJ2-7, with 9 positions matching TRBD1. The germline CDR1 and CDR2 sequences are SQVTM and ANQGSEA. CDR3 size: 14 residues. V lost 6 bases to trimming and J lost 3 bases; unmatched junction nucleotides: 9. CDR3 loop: CSVARTGEVYEQYF. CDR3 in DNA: TGCAGCGTAGCTAGGACAGGGGAGGTCTACGAGCAGTACTTC.

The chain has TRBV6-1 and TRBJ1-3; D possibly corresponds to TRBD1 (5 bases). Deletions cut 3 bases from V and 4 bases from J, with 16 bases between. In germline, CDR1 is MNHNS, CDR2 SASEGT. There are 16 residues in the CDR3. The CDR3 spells CASSDPGRGLGNTIYF. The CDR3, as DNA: TGTGCCAGCAGTGACCCTGGACGGGGACTGGGAAACACCATATATTTT.

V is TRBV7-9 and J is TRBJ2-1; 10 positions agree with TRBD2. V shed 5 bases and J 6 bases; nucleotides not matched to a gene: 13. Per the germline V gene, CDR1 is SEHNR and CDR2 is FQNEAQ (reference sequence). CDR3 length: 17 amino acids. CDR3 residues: CASSQARGSGRANEQFF. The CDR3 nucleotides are TGTGCCAGCAGCCAGGCGCGGGGAAGCGGGAGGGCCAATGAGCAGTTCTTC.

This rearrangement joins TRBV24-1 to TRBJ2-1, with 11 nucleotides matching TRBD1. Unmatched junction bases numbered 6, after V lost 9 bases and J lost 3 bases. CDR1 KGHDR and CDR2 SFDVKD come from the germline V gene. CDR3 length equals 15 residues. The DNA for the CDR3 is TGTGCCACCCGAACCGGGACAGGGGGCTACAATGAGCAGTTCTTC. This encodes CATRTGTGGYNEQFF.

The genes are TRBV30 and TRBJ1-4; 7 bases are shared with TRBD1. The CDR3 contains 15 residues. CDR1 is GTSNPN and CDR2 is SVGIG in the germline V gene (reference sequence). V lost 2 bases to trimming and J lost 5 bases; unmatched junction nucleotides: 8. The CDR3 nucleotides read TGTGCCTGGAGTTTAAACAGGGGACGAAATGAAAAACTGTTTTTT. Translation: CAWSLNRGRNEKLFF.

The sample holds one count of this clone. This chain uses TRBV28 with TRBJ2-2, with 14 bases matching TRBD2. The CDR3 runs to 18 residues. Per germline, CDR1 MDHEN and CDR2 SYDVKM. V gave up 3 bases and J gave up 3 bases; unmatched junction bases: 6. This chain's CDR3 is CASSFFGTSGSYTGELFF. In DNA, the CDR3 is TGTGCCAGCAGTTTCTTCGGGACTAGCGGGAGTTACACCGGGGAGCTGTTTTTT.

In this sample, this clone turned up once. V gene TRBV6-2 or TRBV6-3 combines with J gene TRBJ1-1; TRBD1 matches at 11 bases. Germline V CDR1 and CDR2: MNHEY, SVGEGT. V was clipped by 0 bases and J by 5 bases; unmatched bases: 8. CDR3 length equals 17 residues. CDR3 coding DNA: TGTGCCAGCAGTTACTCAAGGACAGGGGGCGCCGATACTGAAGCTTTCTTT. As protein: CASSYSRTGGADTEAFF.

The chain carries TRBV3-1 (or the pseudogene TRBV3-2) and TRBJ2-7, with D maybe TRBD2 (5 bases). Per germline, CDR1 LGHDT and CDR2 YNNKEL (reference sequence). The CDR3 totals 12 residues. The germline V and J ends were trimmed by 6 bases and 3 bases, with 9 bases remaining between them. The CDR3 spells CASSRGSYEQYF. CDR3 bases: TGTGCCAGCAGTCGTGGGAGCTACGAGCAGTACTTC.

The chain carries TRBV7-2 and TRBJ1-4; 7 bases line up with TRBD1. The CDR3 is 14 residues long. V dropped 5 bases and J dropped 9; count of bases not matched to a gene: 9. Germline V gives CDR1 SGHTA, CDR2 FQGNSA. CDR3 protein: CASSPIGTEKKLFF. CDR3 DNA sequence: TGTGCCAGCAGCCCAATAGGGACAGAAAAAAAACTGTTTTTT. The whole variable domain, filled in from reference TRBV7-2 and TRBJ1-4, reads GAGVSQSPSNKVTEKGKDVELRCDPISGHTALYWYRQSLGQGLEFLIYFQGNSAPDKSGLPSDRFSAERTGGSVSTLTIQRTQQEDSAVYLCASSPIGTEKKLFFGSGTQLSVL.

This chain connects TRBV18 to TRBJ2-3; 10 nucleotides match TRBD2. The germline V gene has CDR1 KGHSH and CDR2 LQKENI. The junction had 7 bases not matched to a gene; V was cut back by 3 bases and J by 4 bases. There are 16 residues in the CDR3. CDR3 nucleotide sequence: TGTGCCAGCTCACCCATGCTAGCGGGAGAAGCAGATACGCAGTATTTT. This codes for CASSPMLAGEADTQYF.

The CDR3 bases are TGTGCCAGCAGCTTCGCTAGCTTCAATGAGCAGTTCTTC. It yields the protein CASSFASFNEQFF. The rearrangement links TRBV7-9 to TRBJ2-1, with D maybe TRBD2 (5 bases). The CDR3 has 13 amino acids. Trimming shortened V by 3 bases and J by 6 bases, and 9 bases separated the two germline ends. Germline lookup yields CDR1 SEHNR and CDR2 FQNEAQ (reference sequence).

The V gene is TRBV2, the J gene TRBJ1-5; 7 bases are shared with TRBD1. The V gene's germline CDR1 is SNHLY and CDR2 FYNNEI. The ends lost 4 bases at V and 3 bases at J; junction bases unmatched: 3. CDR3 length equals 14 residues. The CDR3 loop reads CASSGRGYNQPQHF. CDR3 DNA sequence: TGTGCCAGCAGTGGCAGGGGGTACAATCAGCCCCAGCATTTT.

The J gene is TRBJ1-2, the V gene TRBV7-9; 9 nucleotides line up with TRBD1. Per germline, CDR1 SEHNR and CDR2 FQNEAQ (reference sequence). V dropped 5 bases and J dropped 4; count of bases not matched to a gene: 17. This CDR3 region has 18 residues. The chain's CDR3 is CASSKLRDRVGPGYGYTF. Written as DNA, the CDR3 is TGTGCCAGCAGCAAACTCCGGGACAGGGTAGGTCCTGGCTATGGCTACACCTTC.

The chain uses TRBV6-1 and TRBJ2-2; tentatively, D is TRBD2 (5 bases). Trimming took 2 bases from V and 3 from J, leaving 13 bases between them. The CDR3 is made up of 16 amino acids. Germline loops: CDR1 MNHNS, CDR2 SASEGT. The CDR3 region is CASSEFLRADTGELFF. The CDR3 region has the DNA TGTGCCAGCAGTGAATTTTTGCGGGCAGACACCGGGGAGCTGTTTTTT.

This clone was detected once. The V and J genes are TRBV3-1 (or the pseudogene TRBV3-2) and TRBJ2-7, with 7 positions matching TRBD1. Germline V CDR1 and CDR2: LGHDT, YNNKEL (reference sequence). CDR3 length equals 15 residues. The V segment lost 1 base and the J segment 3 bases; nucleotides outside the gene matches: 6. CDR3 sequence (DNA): TGTGCCAGCAGCCAAGCCGGGACAGTGGGCTACGAGCAGTACTTC. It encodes CASSQAGTVGYEQYF.